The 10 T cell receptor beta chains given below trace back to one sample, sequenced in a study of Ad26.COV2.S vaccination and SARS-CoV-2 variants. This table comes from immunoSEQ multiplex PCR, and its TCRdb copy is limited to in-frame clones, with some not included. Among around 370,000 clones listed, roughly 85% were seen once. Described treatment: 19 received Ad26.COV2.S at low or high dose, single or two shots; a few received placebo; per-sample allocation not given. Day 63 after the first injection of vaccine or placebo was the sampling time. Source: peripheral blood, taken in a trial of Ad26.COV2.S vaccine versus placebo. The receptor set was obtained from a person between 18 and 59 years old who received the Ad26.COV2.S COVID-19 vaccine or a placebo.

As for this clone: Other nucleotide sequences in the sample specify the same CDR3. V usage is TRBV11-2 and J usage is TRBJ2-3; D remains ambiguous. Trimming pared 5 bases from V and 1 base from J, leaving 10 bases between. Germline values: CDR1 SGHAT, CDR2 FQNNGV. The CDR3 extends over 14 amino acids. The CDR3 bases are TGTGCCAGCAGCCCGGCAGAGGGCACAGATACGCAGTATTTT. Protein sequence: CASSPAEGTDTQYF.

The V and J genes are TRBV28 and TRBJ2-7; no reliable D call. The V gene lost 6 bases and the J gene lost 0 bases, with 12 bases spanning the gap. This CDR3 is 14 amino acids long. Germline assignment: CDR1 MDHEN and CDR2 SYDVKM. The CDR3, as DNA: TGTGCCAGCAGGGGTGCGGACCTCTCCTACGAGCAGTACTTC. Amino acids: CASRGADLSYEQYF.

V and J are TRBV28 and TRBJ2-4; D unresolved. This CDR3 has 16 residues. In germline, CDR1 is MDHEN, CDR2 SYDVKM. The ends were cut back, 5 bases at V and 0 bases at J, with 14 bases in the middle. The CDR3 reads CASSPPRNLAKNIQYF. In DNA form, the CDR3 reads TGTGCCAGCAGTCCCCCTCGCAATCTAGCCAAAAACATTCAGTACTTC. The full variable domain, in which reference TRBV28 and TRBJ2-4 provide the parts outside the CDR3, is DVKVTQSSRYLVKRTGEKVFLECVQDMDHENMFWYRQDPGLGLRLIYFSYDVKMKEKGDIPEGYSVSREKKERFSLILESASTNQTSMYLCASSPPRNLAKNIQYFGAGTRLSVL.

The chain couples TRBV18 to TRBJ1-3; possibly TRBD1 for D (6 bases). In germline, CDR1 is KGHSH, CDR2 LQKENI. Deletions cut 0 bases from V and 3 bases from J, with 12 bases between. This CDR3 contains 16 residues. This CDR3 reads CASSPPGYRVGNTIYF. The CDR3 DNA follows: TGTGCCAGCTCACCACCGGGGTACAGGGTTGGAAACACCATATATTTT.

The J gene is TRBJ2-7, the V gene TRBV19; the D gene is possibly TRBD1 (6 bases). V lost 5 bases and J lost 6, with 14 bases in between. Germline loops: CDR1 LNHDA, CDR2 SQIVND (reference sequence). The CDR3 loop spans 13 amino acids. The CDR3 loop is CASSVQGRSEQYF. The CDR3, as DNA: TGTGCCAGTAGTGTCCAGGGGCGAAGCGAGCAGTACTTC.

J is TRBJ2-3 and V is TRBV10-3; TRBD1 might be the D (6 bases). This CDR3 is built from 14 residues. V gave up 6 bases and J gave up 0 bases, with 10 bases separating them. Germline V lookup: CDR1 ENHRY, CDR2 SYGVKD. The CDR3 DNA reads TGTGCCATCAGAGAACAGGGAAGCACAGATACGCAGTATTTT. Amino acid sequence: CAIREQGSTDTQYF.

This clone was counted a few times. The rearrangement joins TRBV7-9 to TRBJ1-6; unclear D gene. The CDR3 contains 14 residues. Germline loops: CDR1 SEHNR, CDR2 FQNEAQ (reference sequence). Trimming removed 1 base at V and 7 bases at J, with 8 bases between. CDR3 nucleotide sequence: TGTGCCAGCAGCTTAGTACAGACCAATTCACCCCTCCACTTT. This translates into CASSLVQTNSPLHF.

CDR3 sequence reads: CAWSVLRGDQPQHF. CDR3 DNA: TGTGCCTGGAGTGTACTCAGGGGAGACCAGCCCCAGCATTTT. The rearrangement joins TRBV30 to TRBJ1-5; tentatively, D is TRBD1 (6 bases). The CDR3 has 14 amino acids. Trimming pared 0 bases from V and 7 bases from J, leaving 13 bases between. Germline assignment: CDR1 GTSNPN and CDR2 SVGIG (reference sequence).

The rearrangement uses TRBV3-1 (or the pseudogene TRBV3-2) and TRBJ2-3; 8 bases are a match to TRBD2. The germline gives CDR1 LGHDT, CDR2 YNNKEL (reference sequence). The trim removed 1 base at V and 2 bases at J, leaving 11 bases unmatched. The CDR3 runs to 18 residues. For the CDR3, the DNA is TGTGCCAGCAGCCAAGTTGCGGGTGGCGGGAGGACCACAGATACGCAGTATTTT. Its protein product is CASSQVAGGGRTTDTQYF.

CDR3 amino acids: CASINDRSSSYNSPLHF. The CDR3 nucleotides are TGTGCCAGCATAAATGACCGATCGAGCTCCTATAATTCACCCCTCCACTTT. The V call is TRBV28, the J call TRBJ1-6; no clear D. The germline V and J ends were trimmed by 7 bases and 0 bases, with 16 bases remaining between them. The germline V gene has CDR1 MDHEN and CDR2 SYDVKM. CDR3 length equals 17 residues. The entire variable domain, with the rest obtained from reference TRBV28 and TRBJ1-6, is as follows: DVKVTQSSRYLVKRTGEKVFLECVQDMDHENMFWYRQDPGLGLRLIYFSYDVKMKEKGDIPEGYSVSREKKERFSLILESASTNQTSMYLCASINDRSSSYNSPLHFGNGTRLTVT.